This TCR beta chain was sequenced during a study of blood T cell repertoires in COVID-19. Background on the study: Italy, Spain and the United States were the sources of the convalescent and acute COVID-19 samples. In each case, the material was cDNA or gDNA derived from T cells, B-cell-depleted T cells, or PBMCs.

Seattle enrolled patients during active infection and tracked them longitudinally. In the authors' workflow: Reference gene primer amplification in the assay estimated nucleated cell counts. Measured with immunoSEQ multiplex PCR; TCRdb has only the in-frame clones, and not every one. V, J and clone size are taken as reported in that table, and D and trimming were inferred from the DNA itself. The repertoire holds a few hundred thousand clones, with roughly nine tenths as singletons. The CDR3 runs 17 residues. In germline, CDR1 is PRHDT, CDR2 FYEKMQ (reference sequence). The J segment lost 2 bases and the V segment lost 0 bases, leaving 6 bases of the junction unmatched.

The TCR sequence derives from a young woman with COVID-19, enrolled during active disease. The sample was peripheral blood. V usage is TRBV13 and J usage is TRBJ2-1; TRBD1 matches 8 bases. CDR3 in amino acids: CASSLGRTGPTYNEQFF. In DNA, the CDR3 is TGTGCCAGCAGCTTAGGAAGGACAGGGCCAACCTACAATGAGCAGTTCTTC. Based on the CDR3 plus reference TRBV13 and TRBJ2-1, the full variable domain is AAGVIQSPRHLIKEKRETATLKCYPIPRHDTVYWYQQGPGQDPQFLISFYEKMQSDKGSIPDRFSAQQFSDYHSELNMSSLELGDSALYFCASSLGRTGPTYNEQFFGPGTRLTVL.